Presented here are 19 T cell receptor beta chains from one specimen sequenced in a study of blood T cell repertoires in COVID-19. Sequenced by immunoSEQ multiplex PCR; TCRdb stores in-frame clones only, minus some. The sample lists around 67,000 clones; about 86% were seen once. Sequencing was performed on peripheral blood. These receptors came from an elderly woman with active or convalescent COVID-19.

The CDR3 DNA reads TGCGCCAGCAGCAGGCATGGAGGGGCTGGGACTGAAGCTTTCTTT. Translation gives CASSRHGGAGTEAFF. The chain uses TRBV4-1 and TRBJ1-1; D is perhaps TRBD1 (5 bases). Germline V gene sequence: CDR1 MGHRA, CDR2 YSYEKL. Trimming cost V 5 bases and J 5 bases, with 18 bases left between them. CDR3 length: 15 residues.

The V and J genes are TRBV5-1 and TRBJ1-1; D not resolved. This CDR3 region has 13 residues. Trimming took off 7 bases at V and 4 bases at J, with 14 bases between the two ends. CDR1 is SGHRS and CDR2 is YFSETQ in the germline V gene. Written as DNA, the CDR3 is TGCGCCAGCCGATTCGGGGAGGGCACTGAAGCTTTCTTT. As protein: CASRFGEGTEAFF.

About this clone itself: The germline gene is not matched at one end of the junction; a read error may be the cause. J is TRBJ1-6 and V is TRBV5-8; TRBD1 matches 7 bases. The CDR3 length is 14 residues. The V gene's germline CDR1 is SGHTS and CDR2 YDEGEE. As DNA, the CDR3 is TGTGCCAGCAACTTGGGGACAGTAAATTCACCCCTCCACTTT. It yields the protein CASNLGTVNSPLHF.

The rearrangement uses TRBV20-1 and TRBJ1-2; D unresolved. CDR3 length equals 14 residues. Per germline, CDR1 DFQATT and CDR2 SNEGSKA (reference sequence). Trimming took off 3 bases at V and 2 bases at J, with 13 bases between the two ends. CDR3 sequence (DNA): TGCAGTGCTAGTTACGGCCAGGCGAACTATGGCTACACCTTC. Its translation is CSASYGQANYGYTF.

V usage is TRBV3-1 (or the pseudogene TRBV3-2) and J usage is TRBJ2-5; 8 bases are shared with TRBD2. The CDR3 totals 17 residues. V lost 3 bases to trimming and J lost 1 base; unmatched junction nucleotides: 10. Germline V gene lookup returns CDR1 LGHDT and CDR2 YNNKEL (reference sequence). The CDR3 spells CASSHQRVGGGQETQYF. The CDR3 DNA follows: TGTGCCAGCAGCCACCAAAGGGTCGGGGGGGGCCAAGAGACCCAGTACTTC.

V and J are TRBV30 and TRBJ1-5, with 9 nucleotides matching TRBD1. The CDR3 has 15 residues. J was trimmed by 7 bases and V by 0 bases; bases with no gene match: 7. The germline CDR1 and CDR2 sequences are GTSNPN and SVGIG (reference sequence). The CDR3 is CAWSVGQGLGQPQHF. The CDR3 region has the DNA TGTGCCTGGAGTGTAGGACAGGGGTTAGGACAGCCCCAGCATTTT. Drawing the rest from reference TRBV30 and TRBJ1-5, the complete variable domain is SQTIHQWPATLVQPVGSPLSLECTVEGTSNPNLYWYRQAAGRGLQLLFYSVGIGQISSEVPQNLSASRPQDRQFILSSKKLLLSDSGFYLCAWSVGQGLGQPQHFGDGTRLSIL.

This rearrangement joins TRBV30 to TRBJ1-4; 10 positions match TRBD1. This CDR3 region has 15 residues. V trimming: 2 bases; J trimming: 2 bases; junction bases outside the gene matches: 2. Germline CDR1 is GTSNPN and CDR2 is SVGIG (reference sequence). DNA for the CDR3: TGTGCCTGGAGTAGGGGACAGGGGACTAATGAAAAACTGTTTTTT. It specifies CAWSRGQGTNEKLFF.

The V call is TRBV7-2, the J call TRBJ1-5; D gene unclear. Trimming pared 4 bases from V and 6 bases from J, leaving 10 bases between. The CDR3 extends over 13 amino acids. Germline CDR1 SGHTA, CDR2 FQGNSA. The CDR3 DNA reads as TGTGCCAGCAGCTCGGAAGGAGGTCAGCCCCAGCATTTT. Translated, it gives CASSSEGGQPQHF.

J is TRBJ2-3 and V is TRBV4-2; TRBD1 aligns across 10 bases. V was pared by 4 bases and J by 1 base, with 5 bases of the junction left unmatched. There are 16 residues in the CDR3. The V gene's germline CDR1 is LGHNA and CDR2 YNFKEQ. The CDR3 sequence is CASSPTGGAGTDTQYF. For the CDR3, the DNA is TGTGCCAGCAGCCCGACAGGGGGCGCAGGCACAGATACGCAGTATTTT.

Here the CDR3 reads CASSVVHSGGETQYF. The CDR3 region has the DNA TGTGCCAGCAGCGTAGTCCATTCAGGGGGGGAGACCCAGTACTTC. This rearrangement joins TRBV9 to TRBJ2-5, with a possible D match to TRBD1 (7 bases). This CDR3 comprises 15 residues. The germline V gene has CDR1 SGDLS and CDR2 YYNGEE. V lost 0 bases to trimming and J lost 5 bases, with 14 bases between them.

V gene TRBV7-9 combines with J gene TRBJ2-7; 9 nucleotides agree with TRBD2. After removal of 0 bases from V and 6 bases from J, the junction contained 9 bases not matched to a gene. The germline V gene encodes CDR1 SEHNR and CDR2 FQNEAQ (reference sequence). The CDR3 runs to 16 residues. The CDR3 region has the DNA TGTGCCAGCAGCTTAGCGTCGATAGCGGGAGCAGGCGAGCAGTACTTC. Translation gives CASSLASIAGAGEQYF.

The chain has TRBV6-5 and TRBJ2-7, with TRBD1 matching 7 bases. The length of the CDR3 is 14 residues. V lost 5 bases, J lost 5 bases, and 9 bases stayed unmatched. Per germline, CDR1 MNHEY and CDR2 SVGAGI. Here the CDR3 reads CASSTDRVLHEQYF. CDR3 sequence (DNA): TGTGCCAGCAGTACCGACAGGGTCTTGCACGAGCAGTACTTC.

The chain employs TRBV18 and TRBJ1-5; the D gene is possibly TRBD1 (6 bases). Germline CDR1 KGHSH, CDR2 LQKENI. Deletions cut 3 bases from V and 7 bases from J, with 13 bases between. The CDR3 spans 14 residues. CDR3 DNA sequence: TGTGCCAGCTCACCCGACAGGAAGGGACAGCCCCAGCATTTT. Translating it yields CASSPDRKGQPQHF.

This chain uses TRBV5-1 with TRBJ2-3; 7 positions agree with TRBD2. The CDR3 spans 20 residues. CDR1 and CDR2 (germline): SGHRS, YFSETQ. V dropped 10 bases and J dropped 1; count of bases not matched to a gene: 27. CDR3 protein: CAASRSGGRGGGGGTDTQYF. In DNA, the CDR3 is TGCGCCGCGAGCAGATCCGGAGGAAGGGGTGGCGGGGGAGGCACAGATACGCAGTATTTT.

The chain links TRBV6-4 to TRBJ1-2, with a possible D match to TRBD1 (6 bases). CDR3 length: 13 amino acids. Trimming cost V 6 bases and J 2 bases, with 10 bases left between them. Germline V lookup: CDR1 MRHNA, CDR2 SNTAGT. DNA for the CDR3: TGTGCCAGCAGCCACGGACAGAACTATGGCTACACCTTC. Translating gives CASSHGQNYGYTF.

The chain links TRBV30 to TRBJ2-3, with a tentative D call TRBD2 (6 bases). Per germline, CDR1 GTSNPN and CDR2 SVGIG (reference sequence). The V end was cut by 7 bases, the J end by 0 bases, with 20 bases between. The CDR3 contains 16 residues. CDR3 sequence: CASIHPGLLSTDTQYF. The DNA of the CDR3 is TGTGCCTCCATCCACCCGGGACTTCTTAGCACAGATACGCAGTATTTT.

The genes are TRBV7-2 and TRBJ2-1; TRBD2 agrees at 14 bases. J lost 11 bases, V lost 5 bases, and 8 bases had no gene match. CDR3 length: 15 residues. Looked up from germline, CDR1 is SGHTA and CDR2 is FQGNSA. As DNA, the CDR3 is TGTGCCAGCAGCCTCCGACTAGCGGGGGGGCGGAAGCAGTTCTTC. Translating it yields CASSLRLAGGRKQFF.

This chain links TRBV30 with TRBJ1-2; TRBD1 is a possible D gene (6 bases). Germline V gene data show CDR1 as GTSNPN and CDR2 as SVGIG (reference sequence). The CDR3 has 14 amino acids. V lost 0 bases and J lost 8, with 16 bases in between. CDR3 in amino acids: CAWSVGTLQLGYTF. The CDR3 DNA is TGTGCCTGGAGTGTAGGGACACTTCAACTCGGCTACACCTTC.

The CDR3 region is CASSESGRGTRPQHF. In nucleotides, the CDR3 is TGTGCCAGCAGTGAATCAGGCAGGGGGACGCGGCCCCAGCATTTT. V and J are TRBV25-1 and TRBJ1-5; the match to TRBD1 covers 7 bases. Germline CDR1 reads MGHDK; CDR2 reads SYGVNS. The length of the CDR3 is 15 residues. The V segment lost 1 base and the J segment 9 bases; nucleotides outside the gene matches: 9. The variable domain in full, with the rest retrieved from reference TRBV25-1 and TRBJ1-5, is EADIYQTPRYLVIGTGKKITLECSQTMGHDKMYWYQQDPGMELHLIHYSYGVNSTEKGDLSSESTVSRIRTEHFPLTLESARPSHTSQYLCASSESGRGTRPQHFGDGTRLSIL.